This entry is about one T cell receptor (beta chain). Trimming stripped 10 bases from V and 3 bases from J, with 11 bases between. This CDR3 contains 12 residues. Germline CDR1 reads MNHNY; CDR2 reads SVGAGI (reference sequence). This sample stems from a study of CD8+ T cells in alopecia areata. Study-level information: Treated patients swallowed 5 to 10 mg of oral tofacitinib twice daily.

The treatment here: oral pan-JAK inhibitor, 5-10 mg twice daily. Following extraction, RNA underwent reverse transcription to cDNA, which served as the sequencing template. The method was immunoSEQ multiplex PCR; TCRdb's version includes in-frame clones alone and lacks a portion of them. Seen here are about 140,000 clones, 45% to 60% observed once, and the top ten hold around 15%. This clonotype was sampled from a human donor with alopecia areata. This sequence joins TRBV6-6 and TRBJ2-3; D remains ambiguous. Material: CD8+ T cells sorted from blood, obtained at week 4, from a patient treated with tofacitinib. The CDR3 spells CATFEGTDTQYF. Here the CDR3 DNA reads TGTGCCACTTTCGAAGGGACAGATACGCAGTATTTT.